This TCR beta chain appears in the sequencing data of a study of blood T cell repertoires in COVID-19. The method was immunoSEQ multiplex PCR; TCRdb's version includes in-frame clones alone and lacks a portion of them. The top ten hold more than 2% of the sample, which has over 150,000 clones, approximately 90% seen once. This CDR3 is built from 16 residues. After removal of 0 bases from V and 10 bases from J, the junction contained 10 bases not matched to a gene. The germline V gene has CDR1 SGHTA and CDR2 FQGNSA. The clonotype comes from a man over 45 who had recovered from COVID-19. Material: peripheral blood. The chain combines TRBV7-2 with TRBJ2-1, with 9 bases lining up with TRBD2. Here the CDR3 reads CASSLALAGIVKEQFF. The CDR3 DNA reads TGTGCCAGCAGCTTAGCGCTAGCGGGGATCGTTAAGGAGCAGTTCTTC.